The subject of this entry is one TCR beta chain. Its cognate antigen is unknown. It was with unique molecular identifiers that the TCRbeta library was prepared. TCRdb re-derived calls from the PCR reads in MiXCR, one entry per CDR3 protein. The sample lists over 100,000 distinct CDR3 sequences, around 10% occurring once. These data are taken from a study of T-cell reconstitution after alpha-beta-depleted transplantation in children. Whole-study results and caveats: It was reported that alpha-beta T cells came from several hundred expanded graft clones (about two months after transplant). When one year had passed after transplant, most T-cell counts and diversity came from newly produced T cells.

The germline CDR1 and CDR2 sequences are SGHTA and FQGTGA. The CDR3 runs 15 residues. The V and J ends lost 1 base and 4 bases respectively, with 14 bases between them. The chain employs TRBV7-3 and TRBJ2-7; D is uncertain. The receptor comes from a boy younger than 10 with acute lymphoblastic leukemia, due to receive a stem cell transplant. Sample: PBMCs, taken before TCRalphabeta/CD19-depleted stem cell transplant. CDR3 loop: CASSLKLGSPYEQYF. CDR3 in DNA: TGTGCCAGCAGCTTAAAGTTGGGGTCCCCGTACGAGCAGTACTTC.